This T cell receptor beta chain is drawn from a study of shared clonotypes between healthy human individuals. This CDR3 is 14 amino acids long. Germline V gene lookup returns CDR1 ENHRY and CDR2 SYGVKD. The V gene lost 3 bases and the J gene lost 4 bases, with 9 bases spanning the gap. TCRdb's copy holds only in-frame clones and misses some; the assay was immunoSEQ multiplex PCR. The table lists around 2,000,000 clones, about 95% of them singletons. CD8 cells classed as naive were CD45RO-negative and positively selected for CCR7, excluding terminally differentiated effector memory CD45RA+ cells. The source of this sequence is a man younger than 35 in good health. The chain employs TRBV10-3 and TRBJ2-2, with D perhaps assigned TRBD1 or TRBD2 (6 bases each). Sequences were obtained from naive CD8+ T cells sorted from blood. CDR3 residues: CAISDPGATGELFF. The CDR3 DNA reads as TGTGCCATCAGTGACCCGGGGGCCACCGGGGAGCTGTTTTTT.